The 25 T cell receptor beta chains below were found in one sample sequenced in a study of T cell repertoires in cytomegalovirus infection. These receptors are not linked to any known antigen. One entry per CDR3 protein, called by TCRdb with MiXCR from the reads. The table has about 220,000 distinct CDR3 sequences, around 35% seen once. This specimen consisted of CD8+ T cells from cultured PBMCs, obtained from culture after CMV antigen stimulation. Source of these receptors: a human donor in good health (CMV status not recorded). Some clones in this sample may be carry-over from other donors' samples.

The genes are TRBV7-6 and TRBJ2-5; 11 nucleotides agree with TRBD2. With 3 bases clipped from V and 5 bases from J, the junction kept 11 bases outside the gene matches. Germline values: CDR1 SGHVS, CDR2 FNYEAQ. This CDR3 has 17 amino acids. CDR3 bases: TGTGCCAGCAGCTTGGTTAGCGGGAGGGCGTCGGGGGAGACCCAGTACTTC. It yields the protein CASSLVSGRASGETQYF.

The chain employs TRBV6-6 and TRBJ1-1; D is ambiguous. The CDR3 spans 14 residues. Trimming left V 0 bases short and J 4 bases short, with 9 bases between. Germline-derived CDR1 and CDR2 are MNHNY and SVGAGI (reference sequence). Written as DNA, the CDR3 is TGTGCCAGCAGTTACTCGAAGGACGCCACTGAAGCTTTCTTT. Its protein product is CASSYSKDATEAFF.

The chain recombines TRBV4-3 with TRBJ1-5; D unresolved. This CDR3 comprises 17 residues. The V end lost 2 bases, the J end lost 6 bases, and 20 bases lay between the germline ends. Germline V lookup: CDR1 LGHNA, CDR2 YSLEER. In nucleotides, the CDR3 is TGCGCCAGCAGCCAAAACGAGCGCGAAGTATGGGGTCAGCCCCAGCATTTT. This encodes CASSQNEREVWGQPQHF.

The sample holds one count of this clonotype. The rearrangement links TRBV25-1 to TRBJ2-2; weak D call: TRBD1 (5 bases). The CDR3 consists of 14 residues. V gave up 3 bases and J gave up 1 base, with 6 bases separating them. The germline V gene encodes CDR1 MGHDK and CDR2 SYGVNS. CDR3 residues: CASSDQGNTGELFF. For the CDR3, the DNA is TGTGCCAGCAGTGACCAGGGGAACACCGGGGAGCTGTTTTTT.

This clonotype has more than one count but fewer than ten. The gene calls are TRBV24-1 and TRBJ2-3; 11 bases fit TRBD2. The CDR3 is 16 amino acids. Germline lookup yields CDR1 KGHDR and CDR2 SFDVKD. Trimming took 3 bases from V and 2 from J; bases not matched to a gene: 3. CDR3 DNA: TGTGCCACCAGTGATGGGACTAGCGGCAACACAGATACGCAGTATTTT. This sequence encodes CATSDGTSGNTDTQYF.

This clonotype was seen a handful of times. The V call is TRBV27, the J call TRBJ2-3, with 7 bases fitting TRBD2. CDR3 size: 16 residues. Germline CDR1 reads MNHEY; CDR2 reads SMNVEV (reference sequence). V trimming: 1 base; J trimming: 6 bases; junction bases outside the gene matches: 10. As DNA, the CDR3 is TGTGCCAGCAGTTTATTACCCGAGCGGGAACGGGATACGCAGTATTTT. This gives the protein CASSLLPERERDTQYF.

This clonotype has more than one count but fewer than ten. The chain is built from TRBV6-2 or TRBV6-3 and TRBJ2-4, with TRBD1 matching 8 bases. The CDR3 loop spans 15 amino acids. Per germline, CDR1 MNHEY and CDR2 SVGEGT. J lost 6 bases, V lost 0 bases, and 4 bases had no gene match. The CDR3 region is CASSYSRGRRNIQYF. CDR3 sequence (DNA): TGTGCCAGCAGTTACTCCAGGGGGCGCAGAAACATTCAGTACTTC.

This clonotype occurred a few times. The V call is TRBV7-9, the J call TRBJ2-3, with D maybe TRBD1 (6 bases). V dropped 5 bases and J dropped 4 bases, with 16 bases sitting between them. The germline gives CDR1 SEHNR, CDR2 FQNEAQ (reference sequence). CDR3 length equals 15 residues. CDR3 amino acids: CASSIYREGADTQYF. CDR3 DNA sequence: TGTGCCAGCAGCATTTACAGGGAAGGGGCAGATACGCAGTATTTT.

On this clonotype: One end of the junction fails to match germline, which may point to a read error. This rearrangement joins TRBV27 to TRBJ2-1; 12 bases match TRBD2. Germline values: CDR1 MNHEY, CDR2 SMNVEV (reference sequence). This CDR3 has 14 residues. Written as DNA, the CDR3 is TGTGCCAGCAGGACTAGCGGGAGTCACAATGAGCCGTTCTTC. Translation gives CASRTSGSHNEPFF.

This chain uses TRBV28 with TRBJ2-2; no definite D call. The CDR3 sequence is 16 residues long. V lost 5 bases and J lost 7, with 20 bases in between. From germline, CDR1 is MDHEN and CDR2 SYDVKM. The CDR3 reads CASSLQSGSRSGELFF. CDR3 nucleotides: TGTGCCAGCAGTCTTCAATCCGGTTCTAGGAGCGGGGAGCTGTTTTTT.

At least ten counts were recorded for this clonotype. The V call is TRBV7-8, the J call TRBJ1-1; D perhaps matches TRBD1 (6 bases). Between the trimmed V and J ends, which lost 4 bases and 3 bases, there was a span of 18 bases. The CDR3 is 16 amino acids. Looked up from germline, CDR1 is SGHVS and CDR2 is FQNEAQ. CDR3 region: CASSSDVRGLDTEAFF. CDR3 DNA: TGTGCCAGCAGCTCGGATGTCAGGGGCTTGGACACTGAAGCTTTCTTT.

Here the CDR3 DNA reads TGTGCCAGCAGTTTTGGGAGCGGGAACACTGAAGCTTTCTTT. Translation: CASSFGSGNTEAFF. V usage is TRBV27 and J usage is TRBJ1-1; the D is unclear. V was cut by 3 bases and J by 1 base, with 9 bases left in between. The CDR3 is 14 amino acids. CDR1 and CDR2 (germline): MNHEY, SMNVEV (reference sequence).

The chain combines TRBV9 with TRBJ2-1; TRBD1 agrees at 10 bases. There are 18 residues in the CDR3. The germline V gene encodes CDR1 SGDLS and CDR2 YYNGEE. V lost 3 bases to trimming and J lost 4 bases; unmatched junction nucleotides: 13. In nucleotides, the CDR3 is TGTGCCAGCAGCGCTCCTTCTCTAGGGGACAGGGGATACAATGAGCAGTTCTTC. Protein product: CASSAPSLGDRGYNEQFF.

The chain combines TRBV27 with TRBJ2-1; TRBD1 aligns across 9 bases. This CDR3 spans 15 amino acids. Germline loops: CDR1 MNHEY, CDR2 SMNVEV (reference sequence). Trimming took 5 bases from V and 2 from J; bases not matched to a gene: 4. CDR3 amino acids: CASSLGTGTYNEQFF. DNA of the CDR3: TGTGCCAGCAGTCTCGGGACAGGGACCTACAATGAGCAGTTCTTC.

Only a few counts were recorded for this clonotype. This chain joins TRBV7-8 and TRBJ1-1; D is unclear. This CDR3 is 16 amino acids long. V dropped 1 base and J dropped 1 base, with 13 bases sitting between them. The germline V gene has CDR1 SGHVS and CDR2 FQNEAQ. In nucleotides, the CDR3 is TGTGCCAGCAGCTTAGACTTTTTAGAGGCGAACACTGAAGCTTTCTTT. This sequence encodes CASSLDFLEANTEAFF.

The CDR3 sequence: CASSLADRATNEKLFF. As DNA, the CDR3 is TGTGCCAGCAGCTTAGCGGACAGGGCAACTAATGAAAAACTGTTTTTT. The chain links TRBV7-8 to TRBJ1-4, with TRBD1 matching 8 bases. Germline-derived CDR1 and CDR2 are SGHVS and FQNEAQ. The CDR3 runs 16 residues. V gave up 0 bases and J gave up 0 bases; unmatched junction bases: 0. Full variable domain (rest looked up from reference TRBV7-8 and TRBJ1-4): GAGVSQSPRYKVAKRGQDVALRCDPISGHVSLFWYQQALGQGPEFLTYFQNEAQLDKSGLPSDRFFAERPEGSVSTLKIQRTQQEDSAVYLCASSLADRATNEKLFFGSGTQLSVL.

This clonotype was recorded at least ten times. V and J are TRBV7-2 and TRBJ2-1, with unresolved D. V was trimmed by 0 bases and J by 0 bases, leaving 9 bases between them. The CDR3 has 16 amino acids. From germline, CDR1 is SGHTA and CDR2 FQGNSA. The CDR3 loop reads CASSLAGLSSYNEQFF. In nucleotides, the CDR3 is TGTGCCAGCAGCTTAGCAGGCTTGAGCTCCTACAATGAGCAGTTCTTC.

This clonotype was recorded a few times. The chain couples TRBV7-2 to TRBJ2-4; tentative D call: TRBD2 (6 bases). The CDR3 is 17 amino acids. V was pared by 3 bases and J by 6 bases, with 21 bases between. Per germline, CDR1 SGHTA and CDR2 FQGNSA. CDR3 nucleotides: TGTGCCAGCAGCTTGACCGGACTATTGGGAAAGGGAAACATTCAGTACTTC. This translates into CASSLTGLLGKGNIQYF.

The chain links TRBV7-2 to TRBJ2-7; weak D call: TRBD2 (5 bases). The CDR3 runs to 13 residues. Germline assignment: CDR1 SGHTA and CDR2 FQGNSA. CDR3 in amino acids: CAVQGRGFYEQYF. For the CDR3, the DNA is TGTGCGGTACAAGGAAGAGGGTTTTACGAGCAGTACTTC.

This clonotype came up a few times. V usage is TRBV7-6 and J usage is TRBJ1-1; no clear D gene. CDR3 size: 13 residues. Deletions cut 0 bases from V and 2 bases from J, with 4 bases between. Germline V gives CDR1 SGHVS, CDR2 FNYEAQ. The CDR3 bases are TGTGCCAGCAGCTTAGCCAATAACACTGAAGCTTTCTTT. Its protein is CASSLANNTEAFF.

The J gene is TRBJ2-1, the V gene TRBV7-3; 7 bases agree with TRBD1. From germline, CDR1 is SGHTA and CDR2 FQGTGA. The J segment lost 1 base and the V segment lost 1 base, leaving 4 bases of the junction unmatched. The CDR3 runs to 16 residues. CDR3 amino acids: CASSLMGTESYNEQFF. The CDR3 bases are TGTGCCAGCAGCTTAATGGGGACAGAGTCCTACAATGAGCAGTTCTTC.

The chain uses TRBV4-1 and TRBJ1-4, with D maybe TRBD1 (5 bases). Germline-derived CDR1 and CDR2 are MGHRA and YSYEKL. V lost 3 bases and J 7 bases, leaving 18 bases between the germline ends. The CDR3 is made up of 16 amino acids. The CDR3 sequence: CASSQGHNLYPEKLFF. CDR3 nucleotide sequence: TGCGCCAGCAGCCAGGGGCACAATCTGTACCCTGAAAAACTGTTTTTT.

This clonotype appeared a few times. This chain connects TRBV6-2 or TRBV6-3 to TRBJ1-5, with 7 nucleotides matching TRBD1. V shed 6 bases and J 1 base; nucleotides not matched to a gene: 15. Per germline, CDR1 MNHEY and CDR2 SVGEGT. The CDR3 covers 18 residues. CDR3 DNA: TGTGCCAGCAGCGGGAGGGCAGGGGGAATTCGGAGCAATCAGCCCCAGCATTTT. Protein product: CASSGRAGGIRSNQPQHF.

This clonotype has only a few counts. V gene TRBV4-1 combines with J gene TRBJ2-1; TRBD2 might be the D (5 bases). This CDR3 is built from 15 residues. Germline V gives CDR1 MGHRA, CDR2 YSYEKL. Trimming pared 4 bases from V and 7 bases from J, leaving 17 bases between. The CDR3 loop reads CASSPRLAGVNEQFF. As DNA, the CDR3 is TGCGCCAGCAGCCCTCGACTGGCGGGCGTAAATGAGCAGTTCTTC.

This clonotype showed up just a few times. V is TRBV9 and J is TRBJ1-2; D gene ambiguous. In germline, CDR1 is SGDLS, CDR2 YYNGEE. Trimming removed 0 bases at V and 4 bases at J, with 7 bases between. The CDR3 contains 13 residues. CDR3: CASSVEAGYGYTF. CDR3 DNA: TGTGCCAGCAGCGTAGAGGCGGGCTATGGCTACACCTTC.